The present TCR beta chain was sequenced within a study of identical twins. TCRdb passed the 5' RACE reads through MiXCR, listing each CDR3 protein once. The sample lists 640,000 or so distinct CDR3 sequences; roughly 6% were seen once. This clonotype was seen only a few times. V was shortened by 1 base and J by 6 bases, with 16 bases between the two germline ends. This CDR3 has 16 residues. Germline V CDR1 and CDR2: SGHVS, FQNEAQ. Source material: naive T cells sorted from blood. The rearrangement joins TRBV7-8 to TRBJ2-1; D perhaps matches TRBD2 (7 bases). This receptor was identified in a man between 18 and 29 years old in good health. CDR3 nucleotides: TGTGCCAGCAGCTTAGTAGCCCTGGGGGGGCCCAATGAGCAGTTCTTC. This sequence encodes CASSLVALGGPNEQFF.